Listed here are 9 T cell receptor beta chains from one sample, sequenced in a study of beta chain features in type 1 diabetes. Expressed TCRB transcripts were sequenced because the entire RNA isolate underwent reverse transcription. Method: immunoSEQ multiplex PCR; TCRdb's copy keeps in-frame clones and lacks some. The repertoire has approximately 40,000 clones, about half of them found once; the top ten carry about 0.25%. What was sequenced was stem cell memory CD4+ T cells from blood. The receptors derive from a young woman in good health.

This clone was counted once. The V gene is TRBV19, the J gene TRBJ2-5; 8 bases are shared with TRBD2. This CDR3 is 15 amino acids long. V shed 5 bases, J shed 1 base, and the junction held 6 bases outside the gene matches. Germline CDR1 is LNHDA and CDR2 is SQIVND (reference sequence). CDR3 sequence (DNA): TGTGCCAGTAGTCTGATAGCGGGAATCCAAGAGACCCAGTACTTC. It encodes CASSLIAGIQETQYF.

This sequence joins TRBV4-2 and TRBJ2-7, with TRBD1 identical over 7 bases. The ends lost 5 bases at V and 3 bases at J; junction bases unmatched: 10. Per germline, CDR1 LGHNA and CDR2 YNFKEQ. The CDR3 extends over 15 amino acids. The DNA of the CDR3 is TGTGCCAGCAGCTTGGCCCGGGACAGCGTCTACGAGCAGTACTTC. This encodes CASSLARDSVYEQYF.

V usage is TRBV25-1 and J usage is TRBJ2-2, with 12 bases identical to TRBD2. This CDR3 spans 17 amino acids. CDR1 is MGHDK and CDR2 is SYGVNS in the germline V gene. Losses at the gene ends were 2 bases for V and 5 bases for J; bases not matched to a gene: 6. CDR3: CASSELAGGPGTGELFF. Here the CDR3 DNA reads TGTGCCAGCAGTGAACTAGCGGGAGGGCCTGGGACCGGGGAGCTGTTTTTT. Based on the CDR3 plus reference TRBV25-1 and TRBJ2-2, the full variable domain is EADIYQTPRYLVIGTGKKITLECSQTMGHDKMYWYQQDPGMELHLIHYSYGVNSTEKGDLSSESTVSRIRTEHFPLTLESARPSHTSQYLCASSELAGGPGTGELFFGEGSRLTVL.

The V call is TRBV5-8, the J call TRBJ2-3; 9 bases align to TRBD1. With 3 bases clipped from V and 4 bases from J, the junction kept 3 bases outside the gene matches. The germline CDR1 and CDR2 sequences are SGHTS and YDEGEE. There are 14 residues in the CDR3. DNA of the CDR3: TGTGCCAGCAGCTGGGGACAGGGATCAGATACGCAGTATTTT. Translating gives CASSWGQGSDTQYF.

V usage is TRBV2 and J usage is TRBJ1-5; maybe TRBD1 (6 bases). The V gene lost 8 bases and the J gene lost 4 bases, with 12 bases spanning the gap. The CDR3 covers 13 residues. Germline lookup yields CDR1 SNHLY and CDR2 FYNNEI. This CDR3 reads CASLRDTNQPQHF. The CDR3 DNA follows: TGTGCCAGCCTCCGGGACACAAATCAGCCCCAGCATTTT. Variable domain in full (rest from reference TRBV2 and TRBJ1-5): EPEVTQTPSHQVTQMGQEVILRCVPISNHLYFYWYRQILGQKVEFLVSFYNNEISEKSEIFDDQFSVERPDGSNFTLKIRSTKLEDSAMYFCASLRDTNQPQHFGDGTRLSIL.

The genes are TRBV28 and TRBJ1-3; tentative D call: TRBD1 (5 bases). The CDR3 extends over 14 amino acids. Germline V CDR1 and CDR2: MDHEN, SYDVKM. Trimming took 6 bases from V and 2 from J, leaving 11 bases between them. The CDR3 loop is CASRGTDTGNTIYF. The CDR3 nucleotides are TGTGCCAGCAGAGGGACTGATACTGGAAACACCATATATTTT.

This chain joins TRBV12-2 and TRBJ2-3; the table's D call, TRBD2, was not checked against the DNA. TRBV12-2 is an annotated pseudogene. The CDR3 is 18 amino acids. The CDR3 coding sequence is TGTGCAAGTCGCTTAGCGCCCCCCCTAGCGGAGAGCACAGATACGCAGTATTTT. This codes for CASRLAPPLAESTDTQYF.

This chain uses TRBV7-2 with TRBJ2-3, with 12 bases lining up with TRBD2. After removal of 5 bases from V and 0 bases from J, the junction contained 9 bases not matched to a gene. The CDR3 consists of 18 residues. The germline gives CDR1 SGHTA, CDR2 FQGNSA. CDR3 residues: CASSPGLAGQSSTDTQYF. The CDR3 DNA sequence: TGTGCCAGCAGCCCGGGACTAGCGGGTCAATCTAGCACAGATACGCAGTATTTT.

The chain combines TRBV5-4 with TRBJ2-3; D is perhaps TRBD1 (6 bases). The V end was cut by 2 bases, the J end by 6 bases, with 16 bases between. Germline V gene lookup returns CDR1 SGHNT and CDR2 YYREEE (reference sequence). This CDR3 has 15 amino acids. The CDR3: CASSFQPGVSDTQYF. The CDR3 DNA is TGTGCCAGCAGCTTCCAGCCAGGGGTTTCCGATACGCAGTATTTT.